These 27 T cell receptor beta chains came from one sample sequenced in a study of response to subunit inactivated influenza vaccine. TCRdb reprocessed the RT-PCR reads via MiXCR and lists one record per CDR3 protein. The sample has hundreds of thousands of distinct CDR3 sequences, 13% seen once. This sample comprised PBMCs from blood, obtained about 40 days after vaccination. All receptors come from a man in his fifties who received an inactivated influenza vaccine.

This clonotype was recorded a few times. The chain has TRBV20-1 and TRBJ2-5; possibly TRBD1 or TRBD2 for D (5 bases each). This CDR3 region has 16 residues. The germline V gene has CDR1 DFQATT and CDR2 SNEGSKA (reference sequence). V was cut by 3 bases and J by 1 base, with 18 bases left in between. CDR3 region: CSASGTGRTIQETQYF. The CDR3 nucleotides read TGCAGTGCTAGCGGGACGGGACGGACGATCCAAGAGACCCAGTACTTC.

The sample holds a few counts of this clonotype. The chain is built from TRBV6-5 and TRBJ2-1, with 9 bases matching TRBD2. The CDR3 contains 18 residues. Germline V CDR1 and CDR2: MNHEY, SVGAGI. With 4 bases clipped from V and 2 bases from J, the junction kept 12 bases outside the gene matches. CDR3: CASSSPGSLAGTYNEQFF. The CDR3 DNA is TGTGCCAGCAGTTCCCCGGGGTCCCTAGCGGGGACCTACAATGAGCAGTTCTTC.

There are many counts of this clonotype. The chain combines TRBV4-3 with TRBJ1-1; D is ambiguous. The CDR3 consists of 15 residues. Germline CDR1 reads LGHNA; CDR2 reads YSLEER. V was clipped by 0 bases and J by 3 bases, with 11 bases between them. Here the CDR3 DNA reads TGCGCCAGCAGCCAAGATCCGGGTTCGGACACTGAAGCTTTCTTT. It translates to CASSQDPGSDTEAFF.

In this sample, this clonotype turned up many times. The V gene is TRBV29-1, the J gene TRBJ1-1; TRBD1 might be the D (5 bases). The CDR3 extends over 13 amino acids. CDR1 is SQVTM and CDR2 is ANQGSEA in the germline V gene. V was cut by 0 bases and J by 5 bases, with 10 bases left in between. The CDR3: CSVEDGGRTEAFF. CDR3 DNA: TGCAGCGTTGAAGATGGGGGGAGGACTGAAGCTTTCTTT.

This clonotype appeared a few times. The V and J genes are TRBV7-2 and TRBJ2-1; D might be TRBD2 (6 bases). The length of the CDR3 is 14 residues. Trimming took off 2 bases at V and 11 bases at J, with 16 bases between the two ends. CDR1 is SGHTA, CDR2 FQGNSA, per germline. Written as DNA, the CDR3 is TGTGCCAGCAGCTTAAGTCTAGCGTCGTATCAGCAGTTCTTC. It specifies CASSLSLASYQQFF.

This clonotype was counted between two and nine times. V is TRBV20-1 and J is TRBJ2-1, with 7 bases that match TRBD1. There are 15 residues in the CDR3. V was pared by 6 bases and J by 1 base, with 9 bases of the junction left unmatched. Per germline, CDR1 DFQATT and CDR2 SNEGSKA (reference sequence). The chain's CDR3 is CSAATGPLSYNEQFF. The CDR3 coding sequence is TGCAGTGCGGCGACAGGGCCACTATCCTACAATGAGCAGTTCTTC.

This clonotype was seen only a few times. CDR3 sequence: CASSPVQKETQYF. In nucleotides, the CDR3 is TGTGCCAGCTCACCTGTCCAGAAAGAGACCCAGTACTTC. This chain connects TRBV18 to TRBJ2-5; D is uncertain. Germline V gives CDR1 KGHSH, CDR2 LQKENI. The V gene lost 3 bases and the J gene lost 3 bases, with 8 bases spanning the gap. The CDR3 covers 13 residues.

In this sample, this clonotype turned up many times. This rearrangement joins TRBV7-6 to TRBJ1-4, with D possibly matching TRBD1 (6 bases). This CDR3 is built from 15 residues. Germline V gene lookup returns CDR1 SGHVS and CDR2 FNYEAQ. V was trimmed by 2 bases and J by 8 bases, leaving 15 bases between them. This CDR3 reads CASSLTQGLGEKLFF. The CDR3 bases are TGTGCCAGCAGCTTAACCCAGGGGCTGGGGGAAAAACTGTTTTTT.

The CDR3 sequence is CASNSKDGRFDTQYF. In DNA, the CDR3 is TGTGCCAGCAACTCGAAAGACGGGCGTTTTGATACGCAGTATTTT. The V and J genes are TRBV7-8 and TRBJ2-3; D uncertain. The CDR3 length is 15 residues. V lost 7 bases and J 6 bases, leaving 20 bases between the germline ends. The V gene's germline CDR1 is SGHVS and CDR2 FQNEAQ. Looking up the rest from reference TRBV7-8 and TRBJ2-3 gives the full variable domain: GAGVSQSPRYKVAKRGQDVALRCDPISGHVSLFWYQQALGQGPEFLTYFQNEAQLDKSGLPSDRFFAERPEGSVSTLKIQRTQQEDSAVYLCASNSKDGRFDTQYFGPGTRLTVL.

Remarks on this clonotype: Given a much more abundant clone one base away, this may be a read error. This chain connects TRBV7-9 to TRBJ2-2; D perhaps matches TRBD2 (5 bases). V lost 5 bases and J 2 bases, leaving 12 bases between the germline ends. The CDR3 runs to 15 residues. Germline V gives CDR1 SEHNR, CDR2 FQNEAQ (reference sequence). The CDR3 DNA reads as TGTGCCAGCAGCCTTTGGACTTTTAACACCGGGGAGCTGTTTTTT. Translating gives CASSLWTFNTGELFF.

This clonotype was seen only a few times. The gene calls are TRBV5-1 and TRBJ2-3, with a tentative D call TRBD1 (5 bases). Trimming took off 1 base at V and 2 bases at J, with 11 bases between the two ends. The CDR3 is 15 residues long. Germline CDR1 SGHRS, CDR2 YFSETQ. In DNA, the CDR3 is TGCGCCAGCAGCTTGACAGGACCTACCACAGATACGCAGTATTTT. As protein: CASSLTGPTTDTQYF.

This clonotype appeared a few times. The chain uses TRBV5-6 and TRBJ2-1, with 8 bases fitting TRBD2. J lost 3 bases, V lost 0 bases, and 5 bases had no gene match. CDR1 and CDR2 from the germline V gene are SGHDT and YYEEEE. The CDR3 consists of 16 residues. CDR3 protein: CASSLVVLAGYNEQFF. The DNA of the CDR3 is TGTGCCAGCAGCTTGGTCGTTCTAGCGGGCTACAATGAGCAGTTCTTC. Drawing the rest from reference TRBV5-6 and TRBJ2-1, the complete variable domain is DAGVTQSPTHLIKTRGQQVTLRCSPKSGHDTVSWYQQALGQGPQFIFQYYEEEERQRGNFPDRFSGHQFPNYSSELNVNALLLGDSALYLCASSLVVLAGYNEQFFGPGTRLTVL.

J is TRBJ1-1 and V is TRBV20-1; D unresolved. V was shortened by 3 bases and J by 1 base, with 3 bases between the two germline ends. CDR3 size: 11 residues. Germline values: CDR1 DFQATT, CDR2 SNEGSKA (reference sequence). CDR3 nucleotides: TGCAGTGCTAGCTCGAACACTGAAGCTTTCTTT. Its protein product is CSASSNTEAFF.

This clonotype was observed a handful of times. The chain joins TRBV24-1 to TRBJ2-7, with a weak D call TRBD1 (6 bases). The CDR3 covers 13 residues. The V end was cut by 6 bases, the J end by 1 base, with 9 bases between. CDR1 is KGHDR and CDR2 is SFDVKD in the germline V gene. CDR3: CATSTTGSYEQYF. The CDR3 DNA is TGTGCCACCAGTACGACAGGTTCCTACGAGCAGTACTTC.

This clonotype was counted at least ten times. V gene TRBV5-1 combines with J gene TRBJ2-7; D tentatively reads TRBD1 or TRBD2 (5 bases each). Germline lookup yields CDR1 SGHRS and CDR2 YFSETQ. Trimming removed 0 bases at V and 7 bases at J, with 11 bases between. The CDR3 extends over 13 amino acids. The DNA of the CDR3 is TGCGCCAGCAGCTTGGGGGGGTTTCGGGAGCAGTACTTC. It specifies CASSLGGFREQYF.

The chain has TRBV20-1 and TRBJ1-5; D may be TRBD1 (6 bases). The germline V gene encodes CDR1 DFQATT and CDR2 SNEGSKA (reference sequence). The CDR3 length is 17 residues. The ends were cut back, 0 bases at V and 5 bases at J, with 20 bases in the middle. The CDR3 region is CSARDLGDAGGDQPQHF. The CDR3 region has the DNA TGCAGTGCTAGAGATTTAGGGGACGCGGGGGGCGATCAGCCCCAGCATTTT.

There are many counts of this clonotype. The gene calls are TRBV29-1 and TRBJ1-1; tentative D call: TRBD1 (6 bases). Trimming took 3 bases from V and 0 from J, leaving 14 bases between them. The CDR3 length is 15 residues. Germline loops: CDR1 SQVTM, CDR2 ANQGSEA. In DNA form, the CDR3 reads TGCAGCGTTGACCCGACAGGCCCCATGAACACTGAAGCTTTCTTT. Encoded protein: CSVDPTGPMNTEAFF. The full variable domain, completed using reference TRBV29-1 and TRBJ1-1, is SAVISQKPSRDICQRGTSLTIQCQVDSQVTMMFWYRQQPGQSLTLIATANQGSEATYESGFVIDKFPISRPNLTFSTLTVSNMSPEDSSIYLCSVDPTGPMNTEAFFGQGTRLTVV.

The chain has TRBV12-3 or TRBV12-4 and TRBJ2-1; the match to TRBD2 covers 12 bases. After removal of 3 bases from V and 3 bases from J, the junction contained 3 bases not matched to a gene. The CDR3 is made up of 16 amino acids. The CDR3: CASSFGLAGIYNEQFF. In nucleotides, the CDR3 is TGTGCCAGCAGTTTCGGACTAGCGGGAATCTACAATGAGCAGTTCTTC.

This clonotype was picked up a small number of times. This sequence joins TRBV12-3 or TRBV12-4 and TRBJ2-3; D ambiguous. The CDR3 is made up of 14 amino acids. V was cut by 6 bases and J by 0 bases, with 10 bases left in between. CDR3: CASSRQPSTDTQYF. The CDR3 DNA sequence: TGTGCCAGCAGCAGACAACCCAGCACAGATACGCAGTATTTT.

The DNA of the CDR3 is TGTGCCAGCAGCTTAGTCGCGAGGACAATGCAAAACATTCAGTACTTC. This translates into CASSLVARTMQNIQYF. This chain links TRBV7-2 with TRBJ2-4, with D possibly being TRBD1 (5 bases). Looked up from germline, CDR1 is SGHTA and CDR2 is FQGNSA. The CDR3 is made up of 16 amino acids. V was shortened by 1 base and J by 5 bases, with 15 bases between the two germline ends.

This CDR3 is CASSLLSGEDYEQYF. In DNA form, the CDR3 reads TGTGCCAGCAGCTTATTGAGCGGGGAAGACTACGAGCAGTACTTC. The chain joins TRBV7-3 to TRBJ2-7; 7 positions match TRBD2. The CDR3 spans 15 residues. V was clipped by 2 bases and J by 3 bases; unmatched bases: 7. CDR1 is SGHTA, CDR2 FQGTGA, per germline.

This clonotype was counted a few times. This rearrangement joins TRBV5-5 to TRBJ1-5; 12 nucleotides align to TRBD1. After removal of 4 bases from V and 6 bases from J, the junction contained 5 bases not matched to a gene. This CDR3 spans 15 amino acids. Germline CDR1 and CDR2: SGHKS and YYEKEE (reference sequence). The CDR3 bases are TGTGCCAGCAGCGCGGGACAGGGGGCGAGTCAGCCCCAGCATTTT. This codes for CASSAGQGASQPQHF.

This clonotype appeared a few times. This chain uses TRBV20-1 with TRBJ2-7, with D perhaps matching TRBD2 (5 bases). The CDR3 covers 13 residues. Germline values: CDR1 DFQATT, CDR2 SNEGSKA (reference sequence). V gave up 0 bases and J gave up 4 bases, with 10 bases separating them. CDR3 amino acids: CSARDLATYEQYF. Written as DNA, the CDR3 is TGCAGTGCTAGAGATCTAGCAACTTACGAGCAGTACTTC.

This clonotype showed up many times. The chain employs TRBV7-9 and TRBJ2-5, with TRBD2 as a possible D gene (7 bases). V dropped 5 bases and J dropped 2 bases, with 18 bases sitting between them. The CDR3 totals 16 residues. The germline V gene has CDR1 SEHNR and CDR2 FQNEAQ (reference sequence). The CDR3 coding sequence is TGTGCCAGCAGCCCTATGGCAGCGGGACATCAAGAGACCCAGTACTTC. This codes for CASSPMAAGHQETQYF.

This clonotype has only a few counts. This sequence joins TRBV2 and TRBJ1-6; the D gene is possibly TRBD1 (6 bases). Germline CDR1 SNHLY, CDR2 FYNNEI. The CDR3 extends over 13 amino acids. V was clipped by 2 bases and J by 10 bases, with 9 bases between them. Written as DNA, the CDR3 is TGTGCCAGCAGTGAATGGGGGGGCTCACCCCTCCACTTT. It codes for CASSEWGGSPLHF. Complete variable domain (other parts from reference TRBV2 and TRBJ1-6): EPEVTQTPSHQVTQMGQEVILRCVPISNHLYFYWYRQILGQKVEFLVSFYNNEISEKSEIFDDQFSVERPDGSNFTLKIRSTKLEDSAMYFCASSEWGGSPLHFGNGTRLTVT.

This clonotype appeared a few times. The chain carries TRBV7-9 and TRBJ1-6; D is undetermined. The CDR3 is 14 amino acids. Germline CDR1 reads SEHNR; CDR2 reads FQNEAQ (reference sequence). Trimming cost V 5 bases and J 9 bases, with 14 bases left between them. The CDR3 here is CASSGEPGGSPLHF. DNA for the CDR3: TGTGCCAGCAGCGGCGAACCGGGCGGTTCACCCCTCCACTTT.

The gene calls are TRBV7-2 and TRBJ2-6; D gene unclear. There are 16 residues in the CDR3. The V end was cut by 6 bases, the J end by 0 bases, with 12 bases between. Germline loops: CDR1 SGHTA, CDR2 FQGNSA. The CDR3: CASRSQRLSGANVLTF. DNA for the CDR3: TGTGCCAGCAGGTCCCAACGGCTCTCTGGGGCCAACGTCCTGACTTTC. Drawing the rest from reference TRBV7-2 and TRBJ2-6, the complete variable domain is GAGVSQSPSNKVTEKGKDVELRCDPISGHTALYWYRQSLGQGLEFLIYFQGNSAPDKSGLPSDRFSAERTGGSVSTLTIQRTQQEDSAVYLCASRSQRLSGANVLTFGAGSRLTVL.